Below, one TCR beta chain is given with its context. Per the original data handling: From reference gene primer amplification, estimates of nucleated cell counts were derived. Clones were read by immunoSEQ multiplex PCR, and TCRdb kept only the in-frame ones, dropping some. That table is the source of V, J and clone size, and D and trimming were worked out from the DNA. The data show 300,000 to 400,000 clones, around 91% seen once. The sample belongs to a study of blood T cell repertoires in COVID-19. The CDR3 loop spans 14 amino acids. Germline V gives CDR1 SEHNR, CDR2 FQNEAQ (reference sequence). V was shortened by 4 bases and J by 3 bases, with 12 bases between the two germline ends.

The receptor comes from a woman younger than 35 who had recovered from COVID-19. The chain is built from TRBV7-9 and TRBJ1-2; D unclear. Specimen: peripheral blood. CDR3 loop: CASSSTSGDYGYTF. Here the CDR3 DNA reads TGTGCCAGCAGCTCAACTTCGGGTGACTATGGCTACACCTTC. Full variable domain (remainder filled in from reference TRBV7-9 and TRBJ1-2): DTGVSQNPRHKITKRGQNVTFRCDPISEHNRLYWYRQTLGQGPEFLTYFQNEAQLEKSRLLSDRFSAERPKGSFSTLEIQRTEQGDSAMYLCASSSTSGDYGYTFGSGTRLTVV.